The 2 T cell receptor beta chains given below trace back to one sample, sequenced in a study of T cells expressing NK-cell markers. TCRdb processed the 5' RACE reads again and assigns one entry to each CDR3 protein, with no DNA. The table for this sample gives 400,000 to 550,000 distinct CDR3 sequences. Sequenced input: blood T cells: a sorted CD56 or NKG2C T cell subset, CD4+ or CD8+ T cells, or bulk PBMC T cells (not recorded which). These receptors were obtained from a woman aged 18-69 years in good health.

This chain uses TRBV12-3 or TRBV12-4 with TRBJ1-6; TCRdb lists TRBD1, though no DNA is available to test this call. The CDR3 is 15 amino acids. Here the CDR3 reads CASSLRGTGASPLHF.

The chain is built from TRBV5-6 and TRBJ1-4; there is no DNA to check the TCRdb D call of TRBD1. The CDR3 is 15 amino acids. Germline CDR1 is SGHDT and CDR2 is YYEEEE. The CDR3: CASSLEGLSNEKLFF.